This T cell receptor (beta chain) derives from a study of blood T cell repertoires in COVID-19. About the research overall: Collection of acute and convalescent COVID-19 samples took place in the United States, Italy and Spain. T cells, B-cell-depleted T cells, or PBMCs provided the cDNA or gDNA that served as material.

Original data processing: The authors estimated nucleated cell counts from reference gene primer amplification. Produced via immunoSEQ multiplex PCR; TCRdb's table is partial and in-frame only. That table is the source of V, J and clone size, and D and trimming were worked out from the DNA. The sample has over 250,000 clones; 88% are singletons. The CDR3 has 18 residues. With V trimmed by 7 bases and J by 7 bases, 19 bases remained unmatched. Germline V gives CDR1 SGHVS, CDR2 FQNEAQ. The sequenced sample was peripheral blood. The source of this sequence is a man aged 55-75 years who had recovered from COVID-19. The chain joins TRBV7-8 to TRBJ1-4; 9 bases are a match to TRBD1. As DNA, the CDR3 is TGTGCCAGCACCAATGGAGACAGGGGGAGCGGATTGGCTGAAAAACTGTTTTTT. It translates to CASTNGDRGSGLAEKLFF.